This is a list of T cell receptor beta chains from one sample in a study of blood T cell repertoires in COVID-19. Measured with immunoSEQ multiplex PCR; TCRdb has only the in-frame clones, and not every one. The table has more than 140,000 clones, 88% seen once. The specimen sequenced was peripheral blood. Every receptor here comes from a woman aged 60-70 years with acute or convalescent COVID-19. CDR3s include the opening cysteine and the closing phenylalanine or tryptophan. Each record gives: J gene, D gene, V gene, clone size, CDR3 protein, CDR3 DNA. The D gene is left open where the match is weak. Only some rows state a clone size, as once, few, many or a class for expanded clones.

>TRBJ1-6|NA|TRBV12-3/TRBV12-4|few
CASRGGGNSPLHF
TGTGCCAGCAGGGGGGGTGGGAATTCACCCCTCCACTTT
>TRBJ1-6|TRBD1|TRBV9|NA
CASSAPGGQLDNSPLHF
TGTGCCAGCAGCGCTCCAGGGGGCCAACTTGATAATTCACCCCTCCACTTT
>TRBJ1-4|NA|TRBV6-5|NA
CASTSRVGTNEKLFF
TGTGCCAGCACCTCCAGGGTTGGAACTAATGAAAAACTGTTTTTT
>TRBJ2-7|TRBD1|TRBV5-1|once
CASSSGQDYEQYF
TGCGCCAGCAGCAGTGGACAGGACTACGAGCAGTACTTC
>TRBJ1-5|NA|TRBV19|few
CASSIGGTGPQHF
TGTGCCAGTAGTATCGGCGGGACGGGGCCCCAGCATTTT
>TRBJ2-7|NA|TRBV7-7|NA
CASSFGGSYEQYF
TGTGCTAGCAGCTTCGGAGGGTCCTACGAGCAGTACTTC
>TRBJ2-1|NA|TRBV7-9|NA
CASSFPGGRLVNEQFF
TGTGCCAGCAGTTTCCCCGGTGGTCGTCTGGTCAATGAGCAGTTCTTC
>TRBJ2-1|NA|TRBV7-2|NA
CASSLALVPIYGTEQFF
TGTGCCAGCAGCTTAGCTCTTGTTCCTATTTACGGGACAGAGCAGTTCTTC
>TRBJ1-2|TRBD1|TRBV5-1|NA
CASARQGGTNYGYTF
TGCGCCAGCGCAAGACAGGGAGGAACTAACTATGGCTACACCTTC
>TRBJ2-7|NA|TRBV28|few
CASSLLQGAEQYF
TGTGCCAGCAGCCTCCTACAGGGAGCAGAGCAGTACTTC
>TRBJ1-5|NA|TRBV19|NA
CASSIVSYQPQHF
TGTGCCAGTAGTATAGTTAGCTATCAGCCCCAGCATTTT
>TRBJ1-2|TRBD1|TRBV4-3|NA
CASSQQQGAGVYYGYTF
TGCGCCAGCAGCCAACAACAGGGGGCTGGTGTTTATTATGGCTACACCTTC
>TRBJ1-6|NA|TRBV4-2|NA
CASSQDPESYNSPLHF
TGTGCCAGCAGCCAAGATCCCGAGTCTTATAATTCACCCCTCCACTTT
>TRBJ1-5|NA|TRBV30|NA
CAWSAGVRNQPQHF
TGTGCCTGGAGCGCAGGGGTTAGGAATCAGCCCCAGCATTTT
>TRBJ2-1|NA|TRBV7-3|NA
CASSLYGAGNNEQFF
TGTGCCAGCAGCTTATATGGAGCTGGTAACAATGAGCAGTTCTTC
>TRBJ1-3|NA|TRBV7-9|NA
CASGSELSGNTIYF
TGTGCCAGCGGCTCGGAGCTCTCTGGAAACACCATATATTTT
>TRBJ2-7|TRBD1|TRBV7-2|NA
CASSSRTGYYEQYF
TGTGCCAGCAGCTCCCGGACAGGCTACTACGAGCAGTACTTC
>TRBJ2-6|NA|TRBV5-1|NA
CASSPHKGWDPSGANVLTF
TGCGCCAGCAGCCCCCACAAGGGGTGGGATCCCTCTGGGGCCAACGTCCTGACTTTC
>TRBJ1-4|NA|TRBV5-4|NA
CASSLTTATNEKLFF
TGTGCCAGCAGCTTGACGACAGCAACTAATGAAAAACTGTTTTTT
>TRBJ1-2|TRBD1|TRBV12-5|NA
CASGLMPVATGERNYGYTF
TGTGCTAGTGGTTTGATGCCTGTTGCGACAGGGGAACGCAACTATGGCTACACCTTC
>TRBJ2-3|TRBD2|TRBV11-2|NA
CASSLGLAGSGDTQYF
TGTGCCAGCAGCTTAGGACTAGCGGGGTCAGGAGATACGCAGTATTTT
>TRBJ2-7|NA|TRBV12-3/TRBV12-4|NA
CATGRDTSYEQYF
TGTGCGACGGGGAGGGACACTTCCTACGAGCAGTACTTC
>TRBJ1-3|NA|TRBV30|NA
CALGKDGNTIYF
TGTGCCCTCGGGAAGGACGGAAACACCATATATTTT
>TRBJ1-3|NA|TRBV15|NA
CATSPRSSGNTIYF
TGTGCCACCAGCCCGCGTTCAAGTGGAAACACCATATATTTT
>TRBJ2-1|TRBD1|TRBV27|NA
CASSFGTESSYNEQFF
TGTGCCAGCAGTTTCGGGACAGAAAGCTCCTACAATGAGCAGTTCTTC
>TRBJ2-7|TRBD1|TRBV5-4|NA
CASSLDAGTELEQYF
TGTGCCAGCAGCTTGGACGCCGGGACAGAGTTAGAGCAGTACTTC
>TRBJ2-5|TRBD1|TRBV5-4|NA
CASSSRRTGRETQYF
TGTGCCAGCAGCTCCCGTCGGACAGGTCGGGAGACCCAGTACTTC
>TRBJ1-5|TRBD1|TRBV7-9|NA
CASSSGQGDQPQHF
TGTGCCAGCAGCTCGGGACAGGGGGATCAGCCCCAGCATTTT
>TRBJ1-5|NA|TRBV6-5|NA
CASRDSQGQPQHF
TGTGCCAGCCGCGACAGTCAGGGGCAGCCCCAGCATTTT
>TRBJ1-2|TRBD1|TRBV2|NA
CASNGRDRGVSGYTF
TGTGCCAGCAACGGCCGGGACAGGGGGGTTTCTGGCTACACCTTC
>TRBJ2-1|TRBD1|TRBV27|once
CASRDRGLSSGRPYNEQFF
TGTGCCAGCAGAGACAGGGGGCTTTCTAGCGGGCGACCCTACAATGAGCAGTTCTTC
>TRBJ1-1|NA|TRBV6-5|NA
CASIVTGRYAEAFF
TGTGCCAGCATTGTGACGGGGAGATACGCTGAAGCTTTCTTT
>TRBJ1-5|TRBD1|TRBV11-3|NA
CASSLKTGEGNQPQHF
TGTGCCAGCAGCTTGAAGACAGGGGAGGGCAATCAGCCCCAGCATTTT
>TRBJ1-1|NA|TRBV2|NA
CASSVALQGRNTEAFF
TGTGCCAGCAGCGTAGCCCTACAGGGAAGGAACACTGAAGCTTTCTTT
>TRBJ2-3|TRBD1|TRBV7-7|NA
CASSFLGQPSDTQYF
TGTGCTAGCAGCTTCTTGGGACAGCCCAGCGATACGCAGTATTTT
>TRBJ2-5|TRBD2|TRBV7-9|NA
CATKRGRQETQYF
TGTGCCACTAAGCGGGGCAGACAAGAGACCCAGTACTTC
>TRBJ1-1|NA|TRBV13|NA
CASSPGPNAEAFF
TGTGCCAGCAGCCCTGGGCCGAACGCTGAAGCTTTCTTT
>TRBJ2-7|NA|TRBV6-5|NA
CASRLKFDSLRQYF
TGTGCCAGCAGACTTAAATTCGACAGTCTTAGGCAGTACTTC
>TRBJ2-5|NA|TRBV7-7|few
CASSLGSGTKETQYF
TGTGCTAGCAGCTTAGGATCCGGGACAAAAGAGACCCAGTACTTC
>TRBJ2-2|NA|TRBV7-9|NA
CASSLGRNTGELFF
TGTGCCAGCAGCTTAGGGAGGAACACCGGGGAGCTGTTTTTT
>TRBJ1-2|NA|TRBV28|NA
CASSKPGSGPGYTF
TGTGCCAGCAGCAAGCCCGGGAGCGGCCCGGGCTACACCTTC
>TRBJ1-5|NA|TRBV3-1/TRBV3-2|NA
CASSPDAGSNQPQHF
TGTGCCAGCAGCCCAGACGCGGGAAGCAATCAGCCCCAGCATTTT
>TRBJ2-5|NA|TRBV11-2|NA
CASRPIRGREETQYF
TGTGCCAGCAGACCCATCCGGGGTAGGGAAGAGACCCAGTACTTC
>TRBJ2-7|NA|TRBV6-6|NA
CASSHPGHRISYEQYF
TGTGCCAGCAGTCACCCGGGACACAGAATCTCCTACGAGCAGTACTTC
>TRBJ2-7|NA|TRBV15|NA
CATSRTAGSYEQYF
TGTGCCACCAGCAGAACGGCCGGGTCCTACGAGCAGTACTTC
>TRBJ1-5|TRBD1|TRBV15|NA
CATTGGSQPQHF
TGTGCCACCACAGGGGGCAGTCAGCCCCAGCATTTT
>TRBJ2-3|NA|TRBV7-3|NA
CASSPNIGSDTQYF
TGTGCCAGCAGCCCAAATATTGGCTCCGATACGCAGTATTTT
>TRBJ2-7|NA|TRBV5-6|NA
CASSLSPYEQYF
TGTGCCAGCAGCTTGTCCCCTTACGAGCAGTACTTC
>TRBJ1-1|TRBD1|TRBV7-9|NA
CASSPGQGPRGAFF
TGTGCCAGCAGCCCGGGACAGGGCCCACGGGGAGCTTTCTTT
>TRBJ1-1|TRBD1|TRBV24-1|NA
CATSRTGGNTEAFF
TGTGCCACCAGCCGGACAGGAGGGAACACTGAAGCTTTCTTT
>TRBJ2-5|NA|TRBV7-2|NA
CASSLEVRENKPQYF
TGTGCCAGCAGCTTAGAAGTGCGGGAAAATAAGCCCCAGTACTTC
>TRBJ2-3|TRBD2|TRBV2|NA
CASSGTSGGANTQYF
TGTGCCAGCAGTGGCACTAGCGGGGGGGCGAATACGCAGTATTTT
>TRBJ2-3|TRBD2|TRBV5-1|NA
CASSRSTSGGDTQYF
TGCGCCAGCAGCCGTTCGACTAGCGGAGGGGATACGCAGTATTTT